These 9 T cell receptor beta chains were all obtained from the same sample, sequenced in a study of identical twins. From the 5' RACE reads, TCRdb called clonotypes with MiXCR, one entry per CDR3 protein. The profile shows some 900,000 distinct CDR3 sequences, around 12% of them singletons. The sample also formed part of further work on yellow fever vaccine responses in identical twins.

Sequenced input: PBMCs. These receptors originate from a woman between 18 and 29 years old in good health.

This clonotype was seen many times. CDR3: CASSDLSGGSEAFF. CDR3 nucleotides: TGTGCCAGCAGTGACCTATCAGGGGGCTCTGAAGCTTTCTTT. This chain links TRBV25-1 with TRBJ1-1; 8 nucleotides align to TRBD1. CDR3 size: 14 residues. Germline V gene lookup returns CDR1 MGHDK and CDR2 SYGVNS. J was trimmed by 6 bases and V by 3 bases; bases with no gene match: 6.

In its sample, this clonotype was seen many times. The V call is TRBV5-6, the J call TRBJ2-5; D gene uncertain. CDR1 is SGHDT and CDR2 is YYEEEE in the germline V gene. This CDR3 is 14 amino acids long. V lost 0 bases and J lost 2, with 8 bases in between. As DNA, the CDR3 is TGTGCCAGCAGCTTGGTGGCAGCTCAAGAGACCCAGTACTTC. Translating it yields CASSLVAAQETQYF.

The rearrangement links TRBV7-9 to TRBJ2-2; 8 nucleotides agree with TRBD1. CDR1 and CDR2 from the germline V gene are SEHNR and FQNEAQ (reference sequence). This CDR3 contains 16 residues. V lost 5 bases, J lost 1 base, and 6 bases stayed unmatched. In DNA form, the CDR3 reads TGTGCCAGCAGCGTGACAGGGGCCAAGAACACCGGGGAGCTGTTTTTT. Protein product: CASSVTGAKNTGELFF.

This clonotype was observed a handful of times. This chain uses TRBV12-3 or TRBV12-4 with TRBJ2-7; 7 bases map to TRBD2. Trimming removed 6 bases from V and 4 bases from J; junction bases left unmatched: 6. This CDR3 has 13 residues. Here the CDR3 DNA reads TGTGCCAGCAGAGGAGGGACTATGTACGAGCAGTACTTC. It translates to CASRGGTMYEQYF.

The chain joins TRBV4-1 to TRBJ1-4; D gene ambiguous. V dropped 4 bases and J dropped 8 bases, with 8 bases sitting between them. The CDR3 sequence is 12 residues long. CDR1 and CDR2 (germline): MGHRA, YSYEKL. The CDR3 reads CASSPEREKLFF. DNA for the CDR3: TGCGCCAGCAGCCCGGAGCGAGAAAAACTGTTTTTT.

This chain joins TRBV12-5 and TRBJ2-1; 14 bases agree with TRBD2. V lost 6 bases to trimming and J lost 8 bases; unmatched junction nucleotides: 6. This CDR3 spans 15 amino acids. Germline values: CDR1 LGHNT, CDR2 FRNRAP. The CDR3 coding sequence is TGTGCTAGTGGGGCTCCGACTAGCGGGAGGGATGAGCAGTTCTTC. Protein sequence: CASGAPTSGRDEQFF.

The genes are TRBV6-1 and TRBJ1-5, with a possible D match to TRBD1 (5 bases). CDR3 length: 15 residues. V shed 4 bases and J shed 15 bases, with 25 bases lying between them. Germline-derived CDR1 and CDR2 are MNHNS and SASEGT. The CDR3 here is CASSAQGTAVGDLHF. CDR3 in DNA: TGTGCCAGCAGTGCCCAAGGGACGGCGGTAGGGGATTTGCATTTT.

The table lists this clonotype with a few counts. V and J are TRBV28 and TRBJ2-5, with unresolved D. This CDR3 is built from 14 residues. Germline lookup yields CDR1 MDHEN and CDR2 SYDVKM. V was cut by 1 base and J by 3 bases, with 9 bases left in between. This CDR3 is CASSLFGSKETQYF. The CDR3 nucleotides are TGTGCCAGCAGTTTATTTGGTAGCAAAGAGACCCAGTACTTC.

The genes are TRBV19 and TRBJ2-1; unclear D gene. Trimming cost V 2 bases and J 2 bases, with 4 bases left between them. The CDR3 consists of 13 residues. Germline V gene sequence: CDR1 LNHDA, CDR2 SQIVND (reference sequence). CDR3 residues: CASSILPYNEQFF. In nucleotides, the CDR3 is TGTGCCAGTAGTATACTACCCTACAATGAGCAGTTCTTC.